Each of the 9 T cell receptor beta chains below was sequenced from the same sample in a study of regulatory T cells in long-lasting Graves disease. Time point reported: newly diagnosed GD, antithyroid drugs for less than 3 months. PBMCs were the source of the RNA used for TCR sequencing. To make TCR beta libraries, researchers used iRepertoire HTBI primers and Arm-PCR of CDR3 regions. TCRdb used MiXCR to reprocess the multiplex PCR reads, holding one entry per CDR3 protein. In the table there are roughly 610,000 distinct CDR3 sequences, less than 20% of which are singletons. These same records also appear under a second study, on T cells in Graves' hyperthyroidism and ophthalmopathy.

Sequencing was performed on peripheral blood mononuclear cells (PBMCs), taken at new diagnosis, from a patient treated with antithyroid drugs. These TCRs come from a woman between 25 and 40 years old with Graves disease.

The chain links TRBV24-1 to TRBJ2-5; no clear D gene. The CDR3 is made up of 14 amino acids. The V and J ends lost 0 bases and 5 bases respectively, with 9 bases between them. The germline CDR1 and CDR2 sequences are KGHDR and SFDVKD. CDR3 bases: TGTGCCACCAGTGATTTGGAGGCAGAGGAGACCCAGTACTTC. It codes for CATSDLEAEETQYF.

The J gene is TRBJ2-3, the V gene TRBV5-8, with D possibly being TRBD1 or TRBD2 (5 bases each). The CDR3 loop spans 15 amino acids. The germline V gene encodes CDR1 SGHTS and CDR2 YDEGEE. Trimming cost V 0 bases and J 2 bases, with 10 bases left between them. CDR3 nucleotides: TGTGCCAGCAGCTTGGTGGGGCTAGCCACAGATACGCAGTATTTT. Translated: CASSLVGLATDTQYF.

The chain joins TRBV12-5 to TRBJ2-1, with D maybe TRBD2 (5 bases). Germline values: CDR1 LGHNT, CDR2 FRNRAP. The CDR3 runs 17 residues. Trimming pared 0 bases from V and 2 bases from J, leaving 14 bases between. The CDR3 sequence is CASGLVESGNPYNEQFF. The CDR3 DNA reads TGTGCTAGTGGTTTGGTTGAATCGGGGAATCCCTACAATGAGCAGTTCTTC.

This clonotype was picked up a small number of times. The chain employs TRBV19 and TRBJ1-5, with a possible D match to TRBD1 (6 bases). Trimming cost V 5 bases and J 1 base, with 12 bases left between them. CDR1 is LNHDA and CDR2 is SQIVND in the germline V gene (reference sequence). CDR3 length equals 15 residues. CDR3 sequence reads: CASSAGGGSNQPQHF. CDR3 nucleotide sequence: TGTGCCAGTAGTGCCGGGGGCGGGAGCAATCAGCCCCAGCATTTT.

This clonotype was recorded at least ten times. The gene calls are TRBV7-2 and TRBJ1-4; D not resolved. Germline values: CDR1 SGHTA, CDR2 FQGNSA. V was trimmed by 6 bases and J by 0 bases, leaving 11 bases between them. The CDR3 spans 15 residues. CDR3 sequence (DNA): TGTGCCAGCAGTTCGAGGAGGACAACTAATGAAAAACTGTTTTTT. Its translation is CASSSRRTTNEKLFF.

A note on this clonotype: Without the conserved terminal phenylalanine or tryptophan, this CDR3 likely stems from a read error. This rearrangement joins TRBV7-9 to TRBJ2-5; a weak D match, TRBD1 (5 bases). The V end was cut by 2 bases, the J end by 5 bases, with 18 bases between. This CDR3 region has 16 residues. CDR1 is SEHNR and CDR2 is FQNEAQ in the germline V gene (reference sequence). In DNA form, the CDR3 reads TGTGCCAGCAGCTTAATCCTGGACACGGGCTCGGAGACCCAGTACCTC. This codes for CASSLILDTGSETQYL.

This clonotype appeared a few times. The chain uses TRBV12-3 or TRBV12-4 and TRBJ1-4; D might be TRBD1 (5 bases). The ends were cut back, 0 bases at V and 0 bases at J, with 8 bases in the middle. CDR3 length: 16 residues. The CDR3 sequence is CASSLATRATNEKLFF. CDR3 DNA sequence: TGTGCCAGCAGTTTAGCTACCAGGGCAACTAATGAAAAACTGTTTTTT.

This chain connects TRBV7-3 to TRBJ2-1, with no clear D. Germline V gene data show CDR1 as SGHTA and CDR2 as FQGTGA. CDR3 length: 12 amino acids. The V gene lost 0 bases and the J gene lost 9 bases, with 6 bases spanning the gap. CDR3 sequence: CASSLTTGEQFF. Written as DNA, the CDR3 is TGTGCCAGCAGCTTAACGACCGGTGAGCAGTTCTTC.

The chain joins TRBV19 to TRBJ1-1, with D perhaps matching TRBD1 (5 bases). This CDR3 is built from 13 residues. With 9 bases removed from V and 3 bases from J, the gap between germline ends came to 14 bases. The germline gives CDR1 LNHDA, CDR2 SQIVND (reference sequence). CDR3 DNA: TGTGCCAGCTCAGTTGGGACCTACACTGAAGCTTTCTTT. It yields the protein CASSVGTYTEAFF.